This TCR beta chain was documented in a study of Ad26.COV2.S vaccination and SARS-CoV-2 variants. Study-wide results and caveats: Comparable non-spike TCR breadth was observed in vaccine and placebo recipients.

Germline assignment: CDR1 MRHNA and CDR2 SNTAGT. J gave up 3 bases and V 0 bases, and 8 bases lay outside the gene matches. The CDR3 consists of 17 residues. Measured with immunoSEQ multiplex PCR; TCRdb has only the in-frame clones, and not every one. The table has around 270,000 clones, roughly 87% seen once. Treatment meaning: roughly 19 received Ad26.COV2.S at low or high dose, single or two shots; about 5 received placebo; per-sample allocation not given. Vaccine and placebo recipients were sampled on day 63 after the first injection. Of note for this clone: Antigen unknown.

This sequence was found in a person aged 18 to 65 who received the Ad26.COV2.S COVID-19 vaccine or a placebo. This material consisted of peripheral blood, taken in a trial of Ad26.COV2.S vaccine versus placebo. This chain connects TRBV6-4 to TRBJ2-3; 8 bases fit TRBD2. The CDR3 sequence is CASSDSMFGGETDTQYF. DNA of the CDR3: TGTGCCAGCAGTGACTCGATGTTCGGGGGGGAAACAGATACGCAGTATTTT.